Sequencing of this T cell receptor beta chain was carried out in a study of Ad26.COV2.S vaccination and SARS-CoV-2 variants. General study results and limits: It is possible that the TCR breadth and depth analyses underestimated the total T cell responses.

The treatment is: roughly 20 received Ad26.COV2.S at low or high dose, single or two shots; about 5 received placebo; per-sample allocation not given. Collection of samples fell on day 63 after the first vaccine or placebo injection. CDR1 LGHNA and CDR2 YNFKEQ come from the germline V gene. The CDR3 is 17 residues long. V was pared by 0 bases and J by 3 bases, with 8 bases of the junction left unmatched. Only in-frame clones appear in the TCRdb table, and some are missing; sequencing was by immunoSEQ multiplex PCR. The data contain hundreds of thousands of clones, around 89% of them singletons. For this clone: Its antigen is not identified.

The chain couples TRBV4-2 to TRBJ1-5; 7 nucleotides line up with TRBD1. The source material was peripheral blood, sampled in a trial of Ad26.COV2.S vaccine versus placebo. The source of this sequence is a person between 18 and 60 years old who received the Ad26.COV2.S COVID-19 vaccine or a placebo. The CDR3 DNA reads TGTGCCAGCAGCCAAGAGGGTGAAGGGGGCTCCAATCAGCCCCAGCATTTT. This encodes CASSQEGEGGSNQPQHF.